Included here is one T cell receptor (beta chain) sequence, with context. CDR3 length: 14 amino acids. The V gene's germline CDR1 is LGHNA and CDR2 YSLEER. V lost 0 bases and J 7 bases, leaving 12 bases between the germline ends. The sample comes from a study of blood T cell repertoires in COVID-19. Authors' analysis steps: For nucleated cells, counts were estimated from reference gene primer amplification. Produced via immunoSEQ multiplex PCR; TCRdb's table is partial and in-frame only. D and trimming were read from the DNA, whereas the V and J calls and clone size are those reported in that table. The table records over 100,000 clones, over 65% of them present only once.

This chain connects TRBV4-3 to TRBJ1-2; a weak D match, TRBD1 (5 bases). Sequencing input: peripheral blood. This TCR came from an older woman with acute or convalescent COVID-19. DNA of the CDR3: TGCGCCAGCAGCCAAGAGGAGGCGGGGGGTGGCTACACCTTC. It yields the protein CASSQEEAGGGYTF.